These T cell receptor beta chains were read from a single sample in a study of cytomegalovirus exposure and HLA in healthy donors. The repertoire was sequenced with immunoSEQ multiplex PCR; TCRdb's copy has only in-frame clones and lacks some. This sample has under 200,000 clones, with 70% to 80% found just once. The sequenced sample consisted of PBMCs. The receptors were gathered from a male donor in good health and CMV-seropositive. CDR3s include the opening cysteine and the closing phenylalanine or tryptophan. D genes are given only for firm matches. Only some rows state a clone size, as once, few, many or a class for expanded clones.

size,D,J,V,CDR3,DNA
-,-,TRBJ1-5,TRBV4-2,CASSQGGSLYSNQPQHF,TGTGCCAGCAGCCAAGGCGGGTCTCTTTATAGCAATCAGCCCCAGCATTTT
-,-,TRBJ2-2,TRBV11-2,CASSFHYSNTGELFF,TGTGCCAGCAGCTTCCACTACTCGAACACCGGGGAGCTGTTTTTT
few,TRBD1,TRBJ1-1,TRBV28,CATELPGQRPNTEAFF,TGTGCCACCGAACTCCCGGGACAGCGACCTAACACTGAAGCTTTCTTT
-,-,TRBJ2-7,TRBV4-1,CASSQTGLSYEQYF,TGCGCCAGCAGCCAAACAGGGCTTTCCTACGAGCAGTACTTC
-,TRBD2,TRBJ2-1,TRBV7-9,CASSPRLAGGSYNEQFF,TGTGCCAGCAGCCCTCGACTAGCGGGGGGCTCCTACAATGAGCAGTTCTTC
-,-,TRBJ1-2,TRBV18,CASSPSRELSYTF,TGTGCCAGCTCACCAAGCCGGGAGCTAAGCTACACCTTC
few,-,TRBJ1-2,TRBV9,CASSARGGSLNYGYTF,TGTGCCAGCAGCGCAAGGGGGGGGTCCCTTAACTATGGCTACACCTTC
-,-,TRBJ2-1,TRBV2,CASATRGYNEQFF,TGTGCCAGCGCGACTAGAGGCTACAATGAGCAGTTCTTC
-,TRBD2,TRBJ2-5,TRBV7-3,CASKGTSGGGLETQYF,TGTGCCAGCAAGGGGACTAGCGGGGGGGGCCTGGAGACCCAGTACTTC
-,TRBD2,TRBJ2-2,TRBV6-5,CASRRSGGSGELFF,TGTGCCAGCAGAAGGAGCGGGGGGTCCGGGGAGCTGTTTTTT
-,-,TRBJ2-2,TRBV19,CASSTLLGANTGELFF,TGTGCCAGTAGCACCCTTCTCGGGGCGAACACCGGGGAGCTGTTTTTT
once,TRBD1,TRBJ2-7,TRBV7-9,CASSFWTGENSEQYF,TGTGCCAGCAGCTTTTGGACAGGGGAGAATAGCGAGCAGTACTTC
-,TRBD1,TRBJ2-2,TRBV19,CAGQPTGELFF,TGTGCGGGACAGCCGACCGGGGAGCTGTTTTTT
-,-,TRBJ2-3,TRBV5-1,CASSLAVGASTDTQYF,TGCGCCAGCAGCTTGGCCGTGGGAGCGAGCACAGATACGCAGTATTTT
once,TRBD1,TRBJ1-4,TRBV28,CASSVGQLKEKLFF,TGTGCCAGCAGTGTGGGACAGTTAAAAGAAAAACTGTTTTTT
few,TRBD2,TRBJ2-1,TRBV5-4,CASRLAGPVNEQFF,TGTGCCAGCAGACTAGCGGGCCCCGTCAATGAGCAGTTCTTC
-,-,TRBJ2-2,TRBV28,CASSLFVQGTGELFF,TGTGCCAGCAGTTTATTTGTACAGGGAACCGGGGAGCTGTTTTTT
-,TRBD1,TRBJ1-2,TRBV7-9,CASSSAGTGYGYTF,TGTGCCAGCAGCTCAGCCGGGACAGGGTATGGCTACACCTTC